This T cell receptor beta chain derives from a study of blood T cell repertoires in COVID-19. In the authors' methods: The authors estimated nucleated cell counts from reference gene primer amplification. Profiled with immunoSEQ multiplex PCR; TCRdb holds only in-frame clones, not every one. The V and J calls and clone size were taken over from that table, and D and trimming were inferred from the DNA. Of just under 150,000 clones listed, about 89% are singletons. The germline V gene encodes CDR1 SGHRS and CDR2 YFSETQ. The CDR3 runs 16 residues. Losses at the gene ends were 0 bases for V and 3 bases for J; bases not matched to a gene: 4.

The source is a man in his fifties or sixties who had recovered from COVID-19. The sample consisted of peripheral blood. V is TRBV5-1 and J is TRBJ2-1, with 9 nucleotides matching TRBD1. CDR3: CASSLVGQGVYNEQFF. CDR3 DNA sequence: TGCGCCAGCAGCTTGGTGGGACAGGGTGTCTACAATGAGCAGTTCTTC.